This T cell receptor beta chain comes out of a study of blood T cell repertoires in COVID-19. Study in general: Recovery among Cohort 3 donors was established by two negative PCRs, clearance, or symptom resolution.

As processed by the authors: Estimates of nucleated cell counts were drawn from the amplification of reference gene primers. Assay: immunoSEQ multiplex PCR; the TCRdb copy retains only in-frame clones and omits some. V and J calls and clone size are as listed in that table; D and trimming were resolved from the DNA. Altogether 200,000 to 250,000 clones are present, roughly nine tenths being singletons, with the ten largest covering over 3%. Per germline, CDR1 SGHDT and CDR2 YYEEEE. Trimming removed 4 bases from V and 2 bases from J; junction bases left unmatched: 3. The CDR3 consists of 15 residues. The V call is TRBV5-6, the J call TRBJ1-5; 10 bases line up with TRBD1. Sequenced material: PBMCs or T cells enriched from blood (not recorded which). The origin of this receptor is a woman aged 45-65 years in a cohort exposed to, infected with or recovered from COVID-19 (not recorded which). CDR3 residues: CASSRTGGRNQPQHF. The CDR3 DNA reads TGTGCCAGCAGCAGGACAGGGGGTCGCAATCAGCCCCAGCATTTT.